This TCR beta chain comes out of a study of cytomegalovirus exposure and HLA in healthy donors. Across the study: Among the approximately 400 donors who were genotyped, around 77% fell in the genetic ancestry cluster that is associated with self-reported Caucasian donors.

Note on this clone: Its cognate antigen is unknown.

CDR1 is MNHEY and CDR2 is SMNVEV in the germline V gene (reference sequence). V gave up 7 bases and J gave up 5 bases; unmatched junction bases: 7. The CDR3 loop spans 14 amino acids. This cohort consisted of healthy bone marrow donors. PCR amplification relied on 60 Vbeta primers (plus 13 Jbeta primers). Clones were sequenced by immunoSEQ multiplex PCR, and TCRdb holds only the in-frame ones, with some missing. The sample's table shows 55,000 to 85,000 clones. Overall study findings and caveats: Altogether, 160 or so TCR beta chains were recorded as cytomegalovirus-associated. In a later analysis, parvovirus B19, influenza, CMV and Epstein-Barr virus appeared linked to several top co-occurrence clusters.

The TCR was taken from a female donor in good health and CMV-seropositive. Sequencing used PBMCs. The chain has TRBV27 and TRBJ2-1; 8 bases map to TRBD2. CDR3 protein: CASTGLASDNEQFF. Written as DNA, the CDR3 is TGTGCCAGCACCGGACTAGCATCGGACAATGAGCAGTTCTTC.